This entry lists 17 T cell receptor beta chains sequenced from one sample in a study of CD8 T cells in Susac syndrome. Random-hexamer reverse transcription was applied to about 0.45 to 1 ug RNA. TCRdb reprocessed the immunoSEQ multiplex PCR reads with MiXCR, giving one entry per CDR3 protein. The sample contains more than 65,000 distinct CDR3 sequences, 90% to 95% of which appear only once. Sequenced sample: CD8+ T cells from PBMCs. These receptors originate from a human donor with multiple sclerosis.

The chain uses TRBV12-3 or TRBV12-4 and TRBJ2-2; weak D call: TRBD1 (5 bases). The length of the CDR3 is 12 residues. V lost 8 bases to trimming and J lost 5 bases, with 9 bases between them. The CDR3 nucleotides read TGTGCCAGCTTAGGGGATACCGGGGAGCTGTTTTTT. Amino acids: CASLGDTGELFF.

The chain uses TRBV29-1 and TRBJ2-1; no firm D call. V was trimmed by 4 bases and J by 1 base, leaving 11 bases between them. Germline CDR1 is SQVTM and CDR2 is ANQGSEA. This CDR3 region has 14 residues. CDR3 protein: CSVGLLGSYNEQFF. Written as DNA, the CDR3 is TGCAGCGTTGGCCTCTTAGGATCCTACAATGAGCAGTTCTTC.

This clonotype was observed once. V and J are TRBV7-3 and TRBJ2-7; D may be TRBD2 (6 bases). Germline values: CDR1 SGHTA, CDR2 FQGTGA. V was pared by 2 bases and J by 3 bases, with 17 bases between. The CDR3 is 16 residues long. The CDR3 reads CASSLSPGAQFYEQYF. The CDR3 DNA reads TGTGCCAGCAGCTTATCCCCGGGAGCCCAGTTCTACGAGCAGTACTTC.

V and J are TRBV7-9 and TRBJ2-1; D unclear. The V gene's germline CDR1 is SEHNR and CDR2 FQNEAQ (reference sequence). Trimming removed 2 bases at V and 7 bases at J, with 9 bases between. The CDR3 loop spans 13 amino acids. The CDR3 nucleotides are TGTGCCAGCAGCTTACCAGAAAAGAATGAGCAGTTCTTC. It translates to CASSLPEKNEQFF.

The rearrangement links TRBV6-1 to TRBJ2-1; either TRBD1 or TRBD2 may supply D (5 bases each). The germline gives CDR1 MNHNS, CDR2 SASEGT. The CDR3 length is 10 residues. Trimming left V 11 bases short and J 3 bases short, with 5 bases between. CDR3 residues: CAGGYNEQFF. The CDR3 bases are TGTGCCGGGGGCTACAATGAGCAGTTCTTC.

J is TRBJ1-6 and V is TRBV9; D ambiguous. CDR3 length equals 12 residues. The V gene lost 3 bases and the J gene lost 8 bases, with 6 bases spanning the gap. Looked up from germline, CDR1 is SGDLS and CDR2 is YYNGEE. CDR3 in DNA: TGTGCCAGCAGCGCCCTTGATTCACCCCTCCACTTT. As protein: CASSALDSPLHF.

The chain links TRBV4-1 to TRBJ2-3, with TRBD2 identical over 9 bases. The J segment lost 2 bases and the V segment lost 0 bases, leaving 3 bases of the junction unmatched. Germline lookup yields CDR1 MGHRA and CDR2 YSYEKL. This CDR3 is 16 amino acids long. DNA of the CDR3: TGCGCCAGCAGCCAAGACGGCGGGGGGGTCACAGATACGCAGTATTTT. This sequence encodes CASSQDGGGVTDTQYF.

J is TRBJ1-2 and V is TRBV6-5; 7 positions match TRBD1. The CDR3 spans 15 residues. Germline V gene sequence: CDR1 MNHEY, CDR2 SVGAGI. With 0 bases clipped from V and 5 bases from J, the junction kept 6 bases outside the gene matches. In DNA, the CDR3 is TGTGCCAGCAGTTACTCTGAGGGGGCGCGGTATGGCTACACCTTC. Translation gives CASSYSEGARYGYTF.

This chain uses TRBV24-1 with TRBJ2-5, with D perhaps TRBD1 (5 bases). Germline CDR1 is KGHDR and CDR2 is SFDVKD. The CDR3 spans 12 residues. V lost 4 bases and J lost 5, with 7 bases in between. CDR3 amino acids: CATSDRVETQYF. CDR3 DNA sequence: TGTGCCACCAGTGACAGGGTCGAGACCCAGTACTTC.

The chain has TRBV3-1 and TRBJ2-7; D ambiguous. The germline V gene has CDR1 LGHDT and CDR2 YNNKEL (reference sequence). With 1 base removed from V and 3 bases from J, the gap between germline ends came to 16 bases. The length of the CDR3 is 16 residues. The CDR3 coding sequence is TGTGCCAGCAGCCAAGGTCACTCAGAGAGGAGCTACGAGCAGTACTTC. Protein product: CASSQGHSERSYEQYF.

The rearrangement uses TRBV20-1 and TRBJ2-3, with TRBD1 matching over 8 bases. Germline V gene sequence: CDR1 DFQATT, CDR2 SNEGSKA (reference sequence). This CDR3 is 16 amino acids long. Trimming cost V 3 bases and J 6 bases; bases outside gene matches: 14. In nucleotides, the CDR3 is TGCAGTGCTAGTACCCCTGGACAGGGATATTTGGATACGCAGTATTTT. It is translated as CSASTPGQGYLDTQYF.

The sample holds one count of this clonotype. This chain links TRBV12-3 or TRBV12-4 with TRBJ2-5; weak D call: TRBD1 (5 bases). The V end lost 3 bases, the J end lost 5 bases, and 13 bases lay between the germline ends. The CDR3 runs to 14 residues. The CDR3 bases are TGTGCCAGCAGTTTGCAGGGTTTAAGGGAGACCCAGTACTTC. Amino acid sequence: CASSLQGLRETQYF.

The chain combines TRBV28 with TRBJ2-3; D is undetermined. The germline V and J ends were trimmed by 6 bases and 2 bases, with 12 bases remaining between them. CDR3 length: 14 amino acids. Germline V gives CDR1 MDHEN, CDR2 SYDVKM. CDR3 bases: TGTGCCAGCAGCCTAAGGACGACCACAGATACGCAGTATTTT. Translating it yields CASSLRTTTDTQYF.

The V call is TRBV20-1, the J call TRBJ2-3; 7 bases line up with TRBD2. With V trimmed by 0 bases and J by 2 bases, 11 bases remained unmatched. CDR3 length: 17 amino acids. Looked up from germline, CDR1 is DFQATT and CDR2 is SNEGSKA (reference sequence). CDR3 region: CSARDFVGGTPTDTQYF. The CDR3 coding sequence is TGCAGTGCTAGAGATTTTGTGGGGGGGACCCCCACAGATACGCAGTATTTT.

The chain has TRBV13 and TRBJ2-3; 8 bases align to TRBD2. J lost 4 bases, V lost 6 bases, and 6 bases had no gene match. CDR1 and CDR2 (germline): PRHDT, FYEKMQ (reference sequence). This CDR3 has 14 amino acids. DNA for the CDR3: TGTGCCAGCAGAAGCGGGAGTGGAGCAGATACGCAGTATTTT. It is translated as CASRSGSGADTQYF. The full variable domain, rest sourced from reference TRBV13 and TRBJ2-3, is AAGVIQSPRHLIKEKRETATLKCYPIPRHDTVYWYQQGPGQDPQFLISFYEKMQSDKGSIPDRFSAQQFSDYHSELNMSSLELGDSALYFCASRSGSGADTQYFGPGTRLTVL.

The CDR3 coding sequence is TGTGCCAGCAGTTTGCTCCCGGGACCCAAGAGGGGCCCAGATACGCAGTATTTT. It specifies CASSLLPGPKRGPDTQYF. The chain recombines TRBV27 with TRBJ2-3; perhaps D is TRBD1 or TRBD2 (5 bases each). The CDR3 runs to 18 residues. Germline CDR1 and CDR2: MNHEY and SMNVEV (reference sequence). V gave up 3 bases and J gave up 4 bases, with 23 bases separating them.

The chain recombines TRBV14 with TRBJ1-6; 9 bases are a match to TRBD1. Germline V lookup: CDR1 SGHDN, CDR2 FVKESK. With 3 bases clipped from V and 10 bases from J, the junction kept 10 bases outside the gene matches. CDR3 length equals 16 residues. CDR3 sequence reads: CASSQGRTGVGSPLHF. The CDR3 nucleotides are TGTGCCAGCAGCCAGGGTCGGACAGGGGTTGGCTCACCCCTCCACTTT.